The 10 T cell receptor beta chains given below trace back to one sample, sequenced in a study of blood T cells in healthy people across ages. Next came a second PCR, run for roughly 6 to 11 cycles, which used a sample-barcoded 5' primer along with a J-beta primer mix. TCRdb itself ran the 5' RACE reads through MiXCR, one entry per CDR3 protein. The sample consists of around 990,000 distinct CDR3 sequences, less than 25% of them appearing once. The data were also submitted as part of a second study, on T cells of mothers and their children.

Sequenced material: blood. The origin of the receptors is a girl aged 2 to 10 in good health.

In its sample, this clonotype was seen a few times. The chain is built from TRBV5-1 and TRBJ2-1, with D perhaps matching TRBD2 (5 bases). There are 15 residues in the CDR3. The V and J ends lost 3 bases and 0 bases respectively, with 10 bases between them. CDR1 and CDR2 from the germline V gene are SGHRS and YFSETQ. CDR3 sequence: CASSWEISSYNEQFF. CDR3 bases: TGCGCCAGCAGCTGGGAGATTAGCTCCTACAATGAGCAGTTCTTC.

This clonotype has only a few counts. The V gene is TRBV6-5, the J gene TRBJ1-2; D is uncertain. The CDR3 loop spans 18 amino acids. The germline V gene has CDR1 MNHEY and CDR2 SVGAGI. The germline V and J ends were trimmed by 2 bases and 0 bases, with 19 bases remaining between them. CDR3 nucleotide sequence: TGTGCCAGCAGTTACGCCGAGCCCATCCGGGAGTCTAACTATGGCTACACCTTC. Protein sequence: CASSYAEPIRESNYGYTF.

This clonotype was picked up a small number of times. Likely a read error: the CDR3 ends without its conserved phenylalanine or tryptophan. V usage is TRBV5-1 and J usage is TRBJ2-5, with D maybe TRBD2 (6 bases). The CDR3 length is 13 residues. The V and J ends lost 4 bases and 9 bases respectively, with 16 bases between them. The V gene's germline CDR1 is SGHRS and CDR2 YFSETQ. The CDR3 reads CASSPDGGEAQYL. The CDR3 DNA is TGCGCCAGCAGCCCAGACGGTGGGGAGGCCCAGTACCTC.

Only a few counts were recorded for this clonotype. This CDR3 reads CASSFDRGGTDTQYF. DNA of the CDR3: TGTGCCAGCAGTTTCGACAGGGGAGGGACAGATACGCAGTATTTT. The chain has TRBV12-3 or TRBV12-4 and TRBJ2-3; TRBD1 is a possible D gene (8 bases). The germline V and J ends were trimmed by 3 bases and 3 bases, with 13 bases remaining between them. This CDR3 has 15 residues.

The V call is TRBV2, the J call TRBJ1-2; D gene unclear. The CDR3 has 10 residues. The germline gives CDR1 SNHLY, CDR2 FYNNEI. V was trimmed by 6 bases and J by 10 bases, leaving 9 bases between them. In DNA form, the CDR3 reads TGTGCCAGCAGAAATGGGGTCTACACCTTC. Amino acid sequence: CASRNGVYTF.

The chain joins TRBV3-1 to TRBJ1-4; D is undetermined. CDR3 length: 15 residues. V lost 0 bases, J lost 4 bases, and 9 bases lay in between. From germline, CDR1 is LGHDT and CDR2 YNNKEL (reference sequence). CDR3 DNA sequence: TGTGCCAGCAGCCAAGACGGGATCCGTAATGAAAAACTGTTTTTT. It is translated as CASSQDGIRNEKLFF.

This clonotype was observed a handful of times. The chain employs TRBV13 and TRBJ1-4; D call uncertain. Trimming cost V 5 bases and J 7 bases, with 14 bases left between them. The CDR3 consists of 14 residues. Germline V gene sequence: CDR1 PRHDT, CDR2 FYEKMQ (reference sequence). As DNA, the CDR3 is TGTGCCAGCAGCCTAAGTAGCTCTAGTGAAAAACTGTTTTTT. It specifies CASSLSSSSEKLFF. The full variable domain, completed using reference TRBV13 and TRBJ1-4, is AAGVIQSPRHLIKEKRETATLKCYPIPRHDTVYWYQQGPGQDPQFLISFYEKMQSDKGSIPDRFSAQQFSDYHSELNMSSLELGDSALYFCASSLSSSSEKLFFGSGTQLSVL.

This rearrangement joins TRBV7-9 to TRBJ2-1, with D tentatively TRBD1 (6 bases). The CDR3 consists of 14 residues. Per germline, CDR1 SEHNR and CDR2 FQNEAQ (reference sequence). V was clipped by 7 bases and J by 4 bases, with 14 bases between them. The chain's CDR3 is CASKRGTPYNEQFF. CDR3 coding DNA: TGTGCCAGCAAAAGGGGGACGCCGTACAATGAGCAGTTCTTC.

The chain carries TRBV9 and TRBJ2-5; D is undetermined. The assigned J gene may be wrong: the sequence end matches TRBJ2-7 better. Germline V gene sequence: CDR1 SGDLS, CDR2 YYNGEE. The CDR3 contains 14 residues. The chain's CDR3 is CASSVSDRVYEQYF. CDR3 sequence (DNA): TGTGCCAGCAGCGTTTCGGATCGAGTCTACGAGCAGTACTTC.

This clonotype has more than one count but fewer than ten. The chain has TRBV25-1 and TRBJ2-1; 8 bases map to TRBD1. CDR1 is MGHDK, CDR2 SYGVNS, per germline. The V gene end was trimmed by 1 base and the J gene end by 8 bases; junction bases not matched to a gene: 7. This CDR3 is 15 amino acids long. The CDR3 is CASSEWRTGRYEQFF. The CDR3 nucleotides are TGTGCCAGCAGTGAATGGAGGACAGGGCGGTATGAGCAGTTCTTC.